The entry below gives a single TCR beta chain sequence along with its context. The antigen remains unidentified. This specimen comes from a study of CXCR3-negative and CXCR3-positive naive CD8 T cells. Findings and caveats of the study: Memory cells differed in TRBV-TRBJ usage, but naive CXCR3-negative and CXCR3-positive cells had similar usage.

The V gene's germline CDR1 is MDHEN and CDR2 SYDVKM. The CDR3 totals 12 residues. UMI-labeled TRB cDNA libraries were prepared by 5' RACE. TCRdb reprocessed the 5' RACE reads and keeps a single row for each CDR3 protein, giving no DNA. Its clone listing holds roughly 24,000 distinct CDR3 sequences. Every CD8+ subset sample held around 300,000 flow-sorted cells, done in triplicate. CD45RO-CCR7+CD27+CD95- defined naive CD8+ T cells. The genes are TRBV28 and TRBJ2-7; TCRdb selects TRBD2, and the lack of DNA leaves this call unchecked. The TCR was taken from a human donor in good health. Some clones in this sample may be carry-over from other donors' samples. The sequencing sample was made of naive CXCR3- CD8+ T cells from blood. Documented subset: CD45RO-CCR7+CD27+CD95- naive CD8+ T cells lacking CXCR3 (TNR3-). This chain's CDR3 is CASSPALIEQYF.